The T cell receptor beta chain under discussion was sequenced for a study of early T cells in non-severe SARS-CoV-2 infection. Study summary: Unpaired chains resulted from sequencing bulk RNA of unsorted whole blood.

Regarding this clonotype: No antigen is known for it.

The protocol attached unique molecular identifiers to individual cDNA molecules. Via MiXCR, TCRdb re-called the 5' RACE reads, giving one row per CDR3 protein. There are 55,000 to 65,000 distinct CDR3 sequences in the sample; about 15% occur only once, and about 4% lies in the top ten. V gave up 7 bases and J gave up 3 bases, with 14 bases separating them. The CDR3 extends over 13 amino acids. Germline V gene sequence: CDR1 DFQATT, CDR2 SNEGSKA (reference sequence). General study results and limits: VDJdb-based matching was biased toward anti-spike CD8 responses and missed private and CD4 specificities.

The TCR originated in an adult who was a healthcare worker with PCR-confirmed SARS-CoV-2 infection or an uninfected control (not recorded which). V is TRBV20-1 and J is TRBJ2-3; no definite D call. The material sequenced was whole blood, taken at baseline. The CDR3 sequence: CSVENSFTDTQYF. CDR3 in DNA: TGCAGTGTAGAGAACAGTTTTACAGATACGCAGTATTTT.